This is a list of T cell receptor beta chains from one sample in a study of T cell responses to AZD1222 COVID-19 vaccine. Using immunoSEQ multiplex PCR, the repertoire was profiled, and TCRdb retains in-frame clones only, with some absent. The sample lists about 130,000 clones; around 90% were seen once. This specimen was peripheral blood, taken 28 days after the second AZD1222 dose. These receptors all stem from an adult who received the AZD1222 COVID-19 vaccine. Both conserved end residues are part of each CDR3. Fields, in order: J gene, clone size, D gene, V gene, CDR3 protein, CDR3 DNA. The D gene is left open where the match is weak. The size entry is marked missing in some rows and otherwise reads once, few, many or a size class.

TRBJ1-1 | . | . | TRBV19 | CASLVGGARRNTEAFF | TGTGCCAGCCTAGTCGGGGGAGCTAGGAGGAACACTGAAGCTTTCTTT
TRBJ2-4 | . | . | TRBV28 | CASSSTGMAKNIQYF | TGTGCCAGCAGTTCGACTGGGATGGCCAAAAACATTCAGTACTTC
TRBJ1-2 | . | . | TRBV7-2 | CASSLAAGLDYGYTF | TGTGCCAGCAGCCTAGCGGCAGGGCTGGACTATGGCTACACCTTC
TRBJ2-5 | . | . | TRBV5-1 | CASSPGYYQETQYF | TGCGCCAGCAGCCCCGGATACTATCAAGAGACCCAGTACTTC
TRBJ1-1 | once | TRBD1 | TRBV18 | CASSFPGQGRNTEAFF | TGTGCCAGCTCGTTCCCGGGACAGGGTAGGAACACTGAAGCTTTCTTT
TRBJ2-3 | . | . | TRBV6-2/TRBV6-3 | CASSSIFRPGTDTQYF | TGTGCCAGCAGTTCTATATTCCGACCGGGCACAGATACGCAGTATTTT
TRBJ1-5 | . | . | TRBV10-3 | CAISDPGGDQPQHF | TGTGCCATCAGTGACCCGGGGGGAGATCAGCCCCAGCATTTT
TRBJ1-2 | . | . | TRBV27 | CASSVGGVAAGYTF | TGTGCCAGCAGTGTCGGGGGGGTAGCAGCCGGCTACACCTTC
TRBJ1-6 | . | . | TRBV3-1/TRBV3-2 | CASSRGDAGSSPLHF | TGTGCCAGCAGCCGCGGGGATGCCGGCTCTTCACCCCTCCACTTT
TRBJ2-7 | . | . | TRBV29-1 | CSVSLYRDEQYF | TGCAGCGTTTCGCTCTACAGGGACGAGCAGTACTTC
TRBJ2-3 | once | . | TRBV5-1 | CASSLEPSSGTDTQYF | TGCGCCAGCAGCTTGGAGCCTAGCAGCGGCACAGATACGCAGTATTTT
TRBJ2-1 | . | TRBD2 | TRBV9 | CASSGNRLAGTEQFF | TGTGCCAGCAGCGGAAATCGCCTAGCGGGAACTGAGCAGTTCTTC
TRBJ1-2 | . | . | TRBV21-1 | CASSKGRESASSLYGYTF | TGTGCCAGCAGCAAAGGGAGGGAATCCGCATCCTCACTCTATGGCTACACCTTC
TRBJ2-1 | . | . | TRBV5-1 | CASSLTGSSYNEQFF | TGCGCCAGCAGCCTGACAGGTAGCTCCTACAATGAGCAGTTCTTC
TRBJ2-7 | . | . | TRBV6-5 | CASSWGRREYF | TGTGCCAGCAGTTGGGGACGGCGGGAGTACTTC
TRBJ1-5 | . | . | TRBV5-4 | CASSLGGARSNQPQHF | TGTGCCAGCAGCTTAGGGGGGGCTCGGAGCAATCAGCCCCAGCATTTT
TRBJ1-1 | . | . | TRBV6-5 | CASSYSGADYTEAFF | TGTGCCAGCAGTTACTCCGGGGCAGACTACACTGAAGCTTTCTTT
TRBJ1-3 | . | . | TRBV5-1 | CASSPQGLRNTIYF | TGCGCCAGCAGCCCACAGGGATTGAGAAACACCATATATTTT
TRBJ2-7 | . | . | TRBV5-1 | CASSLQEGLYEQYF | TGCGCCAGCAGCCTCCAGGAGGGTCTCTACGAGCAGTACTTC
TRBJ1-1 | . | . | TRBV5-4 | CASSLGQGRMNTEAFF | TGTGCCAGCAGCTTGGGTCAGGGACGGATGAACACTGAAGCTTTCTTT
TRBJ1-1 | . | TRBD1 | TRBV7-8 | CASSPRQGFGTEAFF | TGTGCCAGCAGCCCCCGACAGGGGTTCGGTACTGAAGCTTTCTTT
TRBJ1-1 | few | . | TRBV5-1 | CASSWGGAHGTEAFF | TGCGCCAGCAGCTGGGGAGGGGCCCACGGCACTGAAGCTTTCTTT
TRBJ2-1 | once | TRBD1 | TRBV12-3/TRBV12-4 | CASSGQGNNEQFF | TGTGCCAGCAGCGGACAGGGTAACAATGAGCAGTTCTTC
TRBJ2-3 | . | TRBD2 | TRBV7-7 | CASSPGRGTSGSNTQYF | TGTGCCAGCAGCCCCGGCCGAGGGACTAGCGGGAGTAATACGCAGTATTTT
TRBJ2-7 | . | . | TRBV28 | CASSSPGERGSYEQYF | TGTGCCAGCAGTTCCCCCGGCGAGAGGGGTTCCTACGAGCAGTACTTC
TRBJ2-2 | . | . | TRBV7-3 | CASSGGGELFF | TGTGCCAGCAGCGGGGGCGGGGAGCTGTTTTTT
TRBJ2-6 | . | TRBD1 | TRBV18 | CASSPPGGIPGANVLTF | TGTGCCAGCTCACCCCCAGGGGGCATACCTGGGGCCAACGTCCTGACTTTC
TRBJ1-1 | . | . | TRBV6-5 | CASSYSMIQGMGAFF | TGTGCCAGCAGTTACTCAATGATACAGGGAATGGGCGCTTTCTTT
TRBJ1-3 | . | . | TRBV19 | CASSGHPGNTIYF | TGTGCCAGTAGTGGACATCCTGGAAACACCATATATTTT
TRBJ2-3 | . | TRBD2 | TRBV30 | CAWGGVYTDTQYF | TGTGCCTGGGGGGGGGTCTACACAGATACGCAGTATTTT
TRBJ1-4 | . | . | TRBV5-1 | CASSLSGGNEKLFF | TGCGCCAGCAGCTTGTCAGGCGGGAATGAAAAACTGTTTTTT
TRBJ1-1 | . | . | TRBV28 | CASSLFSRGGGNTEAFF | TGTGCCAGCAGTTTATTTTCAAGGGGCGGAGGGAACACTGAAGCTTTCTTT
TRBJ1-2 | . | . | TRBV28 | CASRGDGPYTF | TGTGCCAGCAGGGGGGACGGCCCCTACACCTTC
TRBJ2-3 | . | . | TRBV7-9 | CASSPPRGHTDTQYF | TGTGCCAGCAGCCCCCCCAGGGGTCACACAGATACGCAGTATTTT
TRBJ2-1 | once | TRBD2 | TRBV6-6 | CAITGLAGGGEQFF | TGTGCCATCACCGGACTAGCGGGAGGAGGTGAGCAGTTCTTC
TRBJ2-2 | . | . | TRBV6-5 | CASSSRRVPLSGELFF | TGTGCCAGCAGTTCTCGCCGGGTCCCCCTGAGCGGGGAGCTGTTTTTT
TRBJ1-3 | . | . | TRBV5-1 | CASSLVQSFSGNTIYF | TGCGCCAGCAGCTTGGTACAGAGCTTCTCTGGAAACACCATATATTTT
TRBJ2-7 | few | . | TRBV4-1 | CASRTMDGSYEQYF | TGCGCCAGCCGTACTATGGACGGGTCCTACGAGCAGTACTTC
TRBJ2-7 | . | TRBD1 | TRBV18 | CASSPMTGSSYEQYF | TGTGCCAGCTCACCTATGACAGGGAGCTCCTACGAGCAGTACTTC
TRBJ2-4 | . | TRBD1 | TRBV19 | CASRDRGRVGKNIQYF | TGTGCCAGCCGGGACAGGGGAAGGGTTGGCAAAAACATTCAGTACTTC
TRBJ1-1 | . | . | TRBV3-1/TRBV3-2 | CASRQQGRNTEAFF | TGTGCCAGCAGACAACAGGGCAGGAACACTGAAGCTTTCTTT
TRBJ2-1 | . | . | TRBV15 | CATSLRSGSQFF | TGTGCCACCAGCCTTAGGTCCGGGTCGCAGTTCTTC
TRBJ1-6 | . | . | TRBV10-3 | CAISESSGALDNSPLHF | TGTGCCATCAGTGAGTCTTCAGGGGCGTTGGATAATTCACCCCTCCACTTT
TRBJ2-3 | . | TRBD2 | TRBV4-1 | CASSQYKREPTDTQYF | TGCGCCAGCAGCCAGTATAAGCGGGAACCCACAGATACGCAGTATTTT
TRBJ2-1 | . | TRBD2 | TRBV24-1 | CAPSILAGGPKYNEQFF | TGTGCCCCCTCCATTCTAGCGGGAGGGCCGAAGTACAATGAGCAGTTCTTC
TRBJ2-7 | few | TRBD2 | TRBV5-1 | CASSSQGQTSGYEQYF | TGCGCCAGCAGCTCCCAGGGTCAGACTAGCGGCTACGAGCAGTACTTC
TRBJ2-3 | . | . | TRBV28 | CASSLRDTQYF | TGTGCCAGCAGTTTGAGAGATACGCAGTATTTT
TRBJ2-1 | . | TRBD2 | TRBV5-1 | CASSWGGTSGYNEQFF | TGCGCCAGCAGCTGGGGCGGGACTAGCGGGTACAATGAGCAGTTCTTC